This entry lists 9 T cell receptor beta chains sequenced from one sample in a study of blood T cell repertoires in COVID-19. Clones were sequenced by immunoSEQ multiplex PCR, and TCRdb holds only the in-frame ones, with some missing. Among roughly 390,000 clones listed, less than 85% were seen once. The specimen sequenced was peripheral blood. These receptors were obtained from a woman aged 18-30 years with acute or convalescent COVID-19.

This rearrangement joins TRBV12-3 or TRBV12-4 to TRBJ1-5, with unresolved D. This CDR3 is built from 12 residues. V lost 0 bases and J lost 11, with 8 bases in between. The CDR3 nucleotides are TGTGCCAGCAGTTTAGCGTTCCCCACCCAGCATTTT. This gives the protein CASSLAFPTQHF.

J is TRBJ2-3 and V is TRBV6-1, with 7 bases identical to TRBD2. Germline CDR1 is MNHNS and CDR2 is SASEGT. After removal of 0 bases from V and 4 bases from J, the junction contained 1 base not matched to a gene. This CDR3 has 14 residues. CDR3 sequence reads: CASSEAGGADTQYF. In DNA form, the CDR3 reads TGTGCCAGCAGTGAAGCTGGGGGGGCAGATACGCAGTATTTT.

The chain carries TRBV18 and TRBJ2-1; 10 bases match TRBD2. Per the germline V gene, CDR1 is KGHSH and CDR2 is LQKENI. This CDR3 comprises 16 residues. Trimming cost V 3 bases and J 0 bases; bases outside gene matches: 2. CDR3 coding DNA: TGTGCCAGCTCACCTTCTAGCGGGAGCTCCTACAATGAGCAGTTCTTC. This codes for CASSPSSGSSYNEQFF.

This sequence joins TRBV29-1 and TRBJ1-2; D may be TRBD1 (5 bases). This CDR3 contains 13 residues. Trimming took off 4 bases at V and 0 bases at J, with 9 bases between the two ends. Germline V lookup: CDR1 SQVTM, CDR2 ANQGSEA. The CDR3 reads CSVGDLANYGYTF. The CDR3 nucleotides read TGCAGCGTTGGGGACTTAGCTAACTATGGCTACACCTTC.

This clone was observed once. The gene calls are TRBV19 and TRBJ2-5, with D maybe TRBD2 (7 bases). Germline assignment: CDR1 LNHDA and CDR2 SQIVND (reference sequence). The CDR3 contains 15 residues. Trimming took off 7 bases at V and 5 bases at J, with 20 bases between the two ends. CDR3 nucleotide sequence: TGTGCCAGTATCCAAATCCGGGGGCGGGAGGAGACCCAGTACTTC. Its protein product is CASIQIRGREETQYF.

V gene TRBV6-5 combines with J gene TRBJ2-3, with D maybe TRBD1 (5 bases). Germline CDR1 and CDR2: MNHEY and SVGAGI. V was trimmed by 7 bases and J by 8 bases, leaving 16 bases between them. The CDR3 spans 13 residues. The CDR3 DNA reads TGTGCCAGCATCAACCCAAGGGGTCGTACGCAGTATTTT. It yields the protein CASINPRGRTQYF.

In its sample, this clone was seen a few times. The chain has TRBV21-1 and TRBJ1-2; the D call TRBD1 from the table was never checked on the DNA. TRBV21-1 constitutes a pseudogene. The CDR3 length is 19 residues. Written as DNA, the CDR3 is TGTGCCAGCAGCAAAGCGCTCGGGACAGGGGCGCGCTCTAACTATGGCTACACCTTC. Its protein is CASSKALGTGARSNYGYTF.

The chain carries TRBV27 and TRBJ2-5, with D possibly TRBD2 on 5 matching bases. Deletions cut 5 bases from V and 0 bases from J, with 10 bases between. CDR3 length: 14 residues. The germline gives CDR1 MNHEY, CDR2 SMNVEV (reference sequence). In DNA form, the CDR3 reads TGTGCCAGCAGTCCGAGCGGAAACCAAGAGACCCAGTACTTC. Translation: CASSPSGNQETQYF.

This clone was recorded once. This sequence joins TRBV4-1 and TRBJ1-1, with TRBD1 matching over 10 bases. V dropped 3 bases and J dropped 6; count of bases not matched to a gene: 13. In germline, CDR1 is MGHRA, CDR2 YSYEKL. The CDR3 extends over 17 amino acids. For the CDR3, the DNA is TGCGCCAGCAGCCACATCGCTGGGACAGGGGAGGGAGCTGAAGCTTTCTTT. Encoded protein: CASSHIAGTGEGAEAFF.